These T cell receptor beta chains were read from a single sample in a study of blood T cell repertoires in COVID-19. The protocol was immunoSEQ multiplex PCR, while the TCRdb copy is restricted to in-frame clones and leaves out a portion. The data show about 140,000 clones, about 82% seen once. The specimen sequenced was peripheral blood. All receptors come from a man in his forties or fifties with acute or convalescent COVID-19. CDR3s include the opening cysteine and the closing phenylalanine or tryptophan. A D gene is named only where the DNA matches it firmly. Clone size appears in some rows only: once, few, many, or a class for an expanded clone.

clone_size	v_call	d_call	j_call	cdr3_aa	cdr3_nt
NA	TRBV12-5	TRBD1	TRBJ1-1	CASGFPDRGTEAFF	TGTGCTAGTGGTTTCCCGGACAGGGGCACTGAAGCTTTCTTT
once	TRBV20-1	TRBD2	TRBJ2-5	CSASTGGGYQETQYF	TGCAGTGCTAGTACGGGAGGAGGGTATCAAGAGACCCAGTACTTC
NA	TRBV7-2	NA	TRBJ1-5	CASTEGNQPQHF	TGTGCCAGCACCGAGGGCAATCAGCCCCAGCATTTT
NA	TRBV27	TRBD1	TRBJ1-2	CASSGRPGQGVEGYTF	TGTGCCAGCAGTGGAAGACCGGGACAGGGAGTAGAGGGCTACACCTTC
NA	TRBV5-6	TRBD1	TRBJ2-2	CASSLGTATGELFF	TGTGCCAGCAGCCTAGGGACAGCCACGGGGGAGCTGTTTTTT
NA	TRBV30	TRBD2	TRBJ2-7	CAWSVPARAGVFGEQYF	TGTGCCTGGAGTGTTCCCGCTAGGGCGGGAGTGTTCGGCGAGCAGTACTTC
NA	TRBV28	NA	TRBJ1-1	CASSLPGFSGNTEAFF	TGTGCCAGCAGTCTACCAGGGTTTTCGGGGAACACTGAAGCTTTCTTT
NA	TRBV3-1/TRBV3-2	NA	TRBJ1-3	CASSQGGPGNTIYF	TGTGCCAGCAGCCAGGGGGGGCCTGGAAACACCATATATTTT
NA	TRBV4-2	NA	TRBJ2-1	CASSQDRPGISTRQRENEQFF	TGTGCCAGCAGCCAAGATCGTCCAGGGATCAGCACTAGACAACGGGAGAATGAGCAGTTCTTC
NA	TRBV27	TRBD1	TRBJ1-6	CASSLTGTVISLNSPLHF	TGTGCCAGCAGTTTAACCGGGACAGTCATCAGCCTTAATTCACCCCTCCACTTT
few	TRBV9	NA	TRBJ1-4	CASSVGSNGANEKLFF	TGTGCCAGCAGCGTAGGGTCAAACGGGGCTAATGAAAAACTGTTTTTT
NA	TRBV27	TRBD1	TRBJ2-2	CASSSRTGPGTGELFF	TGTGCCAGCAGTTCGCGGACAGGCCCGGGCACCGGGGAGCTGTTTTTT
once	TRBV6-4	NA	TRBJ1-5	CASSESTAVGQPQHF	TGTGCCAGCAGTGAAAGTACGGCGGTTGGGCAGCCCCAGCATTTT
NA	TRBV7-2	TRBD2	TRBJ2-1	CASSLARLLARVNEQFF	TGTGCCAGCAGCTTAGCGCGCTTACTAGCGAGGGTCAATGAGCAGTTCTTC
NA	TRBV29-1	NA	TRBJ2-3	CSVEDYTSRGDF	TGCAGCGTTGAAGACTACACATCCCGCGGGGATTTT
NA	TRBV6-5	TRBD2	TRBJ2-7	CASRGLAGDYEQYF	TGTGCCAGCAGGGGACTAGCGGGAGATTACGAGCAGTACTTC
NA	TRBV3-1/TRBV3-2	TRBD1	TRBJ2-1	CASSQGAGQVHNEQFF	TGTGCCAGCAGCCAGGGGGCGGGACAGGTTCACAATGAGCAGTTCTTC
NA	TRBV2	TRBD1	TRBJ1-2	CASSDPGTDGYTF	TGTGCCAGCAGTGACCCCGGGACAGATGGCTACACCTTC
NA	TRBV9	NA	TRBJ2-5	CASSRDTKLGETQYF	TGTGCCAGCAGCAGGGACACTAAACTGGGGGAGACCCAGTACTTC